The present T cell receptor (beta chain) was sequenced within a study of T cell changes during pregnancy in multiple sclerosis. Germline V gene data show CDR1 as LGHNA and CDR2 as YSLEER. This CDR3 spans 14 amino acids. Produced via immunoSEQ multiplex PCR; TCRdb's table is partial and in-frame only. The sample includes about 85,000 clones, roughly nine tenths of them seen just once. As to this clone: At one end the junction does not follow the germline gene, possibly because of a read error.

The specimen comprised peripheral blood, sampled in the first trimester of pregnancy. The TCR comes from a female donor with multiple sclerosis, enrolled in a pregnancy study. V gene TRBV4-3 combines with J gene TRBJ2-4; weak D call: TRBD2 (5 bases). CDR3 nucleotide sequence: TGCGCCAGCAGCGAAGACCTAGCTTACAACATTCAGTACTTC. Residues: CASSEDLAYNIQYF.